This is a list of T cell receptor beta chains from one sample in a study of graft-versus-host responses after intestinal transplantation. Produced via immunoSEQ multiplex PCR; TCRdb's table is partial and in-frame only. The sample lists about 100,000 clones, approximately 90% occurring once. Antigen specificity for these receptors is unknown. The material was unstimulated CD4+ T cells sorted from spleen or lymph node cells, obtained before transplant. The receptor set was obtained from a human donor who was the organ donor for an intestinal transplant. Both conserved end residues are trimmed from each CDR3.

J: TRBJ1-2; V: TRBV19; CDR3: ASSILGTGAQGYT
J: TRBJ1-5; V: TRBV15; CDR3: ATSFGHHSNQPQH
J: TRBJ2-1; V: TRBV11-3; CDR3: ASSSTMGSGRVNEQF
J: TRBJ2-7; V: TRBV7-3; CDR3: ASSLSLAGGNEQY
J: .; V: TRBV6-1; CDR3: ASSEAAYEQY
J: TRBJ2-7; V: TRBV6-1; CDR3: ASSTHRNEQY
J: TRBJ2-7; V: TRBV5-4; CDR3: ASSLWETGAHEQY
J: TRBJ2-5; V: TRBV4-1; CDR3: ASSQALLGQGNVKGAQY
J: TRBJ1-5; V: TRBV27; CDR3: ASSFTGRSNQPQH
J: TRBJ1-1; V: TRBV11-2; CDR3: ASLNVGVGGNTEAF
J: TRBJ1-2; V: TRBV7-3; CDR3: ASSLTYNRGGEGYT
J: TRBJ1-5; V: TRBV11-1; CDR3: ASSSNRLQPQH
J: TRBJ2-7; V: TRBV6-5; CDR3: ASTGDSYEQY
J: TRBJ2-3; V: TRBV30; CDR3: AWSVGDYLTDTQY
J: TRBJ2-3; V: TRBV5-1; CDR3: ASSSPERTDTQY
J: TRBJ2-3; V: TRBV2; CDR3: ASRTAGGRTDTQY
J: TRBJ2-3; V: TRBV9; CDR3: ASSVGGRVDTQY
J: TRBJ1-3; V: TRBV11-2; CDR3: ASSLALQGAGNTIY
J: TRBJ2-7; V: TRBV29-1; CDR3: SVNNGQSYEQY
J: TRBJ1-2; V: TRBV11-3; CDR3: ASSPGDRPNYGYT
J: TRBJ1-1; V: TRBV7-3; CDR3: AGSPGGRLSEAF